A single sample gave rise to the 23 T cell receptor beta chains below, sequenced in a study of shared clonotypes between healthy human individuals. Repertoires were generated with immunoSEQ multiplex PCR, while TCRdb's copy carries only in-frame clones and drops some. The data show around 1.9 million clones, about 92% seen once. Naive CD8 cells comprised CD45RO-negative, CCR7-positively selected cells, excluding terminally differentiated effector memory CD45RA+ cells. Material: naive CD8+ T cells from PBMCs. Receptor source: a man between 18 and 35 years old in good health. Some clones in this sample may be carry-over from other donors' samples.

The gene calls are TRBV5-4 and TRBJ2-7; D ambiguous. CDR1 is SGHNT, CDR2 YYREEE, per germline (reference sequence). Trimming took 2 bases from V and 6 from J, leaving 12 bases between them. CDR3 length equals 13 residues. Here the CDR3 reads CASSLGLPTEQYF. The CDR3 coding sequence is TGTGCCAGCAGCTTAGGCCTTCCCACCGAGCAGTACTTC. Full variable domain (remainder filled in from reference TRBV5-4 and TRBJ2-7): ETGVTQSPTHLIKTRGQQVTLRCSSQSGHNTVSWYQQALGQGPQFIFQYYREEENGRGNFPPRFSGLQFPNYSSELNVNALELDDSALYLCASSLGLPTEQYFGPGTRLTVT.

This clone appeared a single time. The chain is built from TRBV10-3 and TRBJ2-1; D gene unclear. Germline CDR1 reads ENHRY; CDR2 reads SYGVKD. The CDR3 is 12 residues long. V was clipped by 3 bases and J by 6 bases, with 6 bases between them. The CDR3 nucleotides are TGTGCCATCAGTGAACCCCCCAATGAGCAGTTCTTC. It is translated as CAISEPPNEQFF.

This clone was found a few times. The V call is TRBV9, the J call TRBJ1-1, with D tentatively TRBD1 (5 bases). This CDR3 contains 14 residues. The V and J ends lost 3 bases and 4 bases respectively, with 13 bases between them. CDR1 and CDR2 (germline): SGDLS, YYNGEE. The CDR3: CASSAHWGGTEAFF. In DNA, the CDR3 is TGTGCCAGCAGCGCCCACTGGGGGGGCACTGAAGCTTTCTTT.

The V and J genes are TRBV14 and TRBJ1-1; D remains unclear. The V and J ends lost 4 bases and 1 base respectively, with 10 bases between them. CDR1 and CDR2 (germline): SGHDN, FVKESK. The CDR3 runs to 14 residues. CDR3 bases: TGTGCCAGCAGCCCCCGATGGGGGAACACTGAAGCTTTCTTT. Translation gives CASSPRWGNTEAFF.

CDR3 amino acids: CASSHRGGVYEQYF. In DNA, the CDR3 is TGTGCCAGCAGCCACCGCGGAGGGGTTTACGAGCAGTACTTC. The V and J genes are TRBV14 and TRBJ2-7, with TRBD2 as a possible D gene (6 bases). Germline CDR1 and CDR2: SGHDN and FVKESK. The germline V and J ends were trimmed by 3 bases and 4 bases, with 13 bases remaining between them. The CDR3 runs to 14 residues.

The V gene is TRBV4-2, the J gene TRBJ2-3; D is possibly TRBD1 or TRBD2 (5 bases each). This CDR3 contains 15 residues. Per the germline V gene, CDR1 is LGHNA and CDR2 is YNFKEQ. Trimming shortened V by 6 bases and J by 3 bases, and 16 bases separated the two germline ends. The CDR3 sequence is CASRVWGIQTDTQYF. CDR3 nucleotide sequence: TGTGCCAGCAGGGTTTGGGGGATTCAGACAGATACGCAGTATTTT.

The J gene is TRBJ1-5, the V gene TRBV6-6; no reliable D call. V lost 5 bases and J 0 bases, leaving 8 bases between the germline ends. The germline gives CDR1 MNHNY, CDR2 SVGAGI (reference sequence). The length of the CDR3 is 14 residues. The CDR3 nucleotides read TGTGCCAGCAGTCTAGGGATTAGCAATCAGCCCCAGCATTTT. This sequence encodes CASSLGISNQPQHF.

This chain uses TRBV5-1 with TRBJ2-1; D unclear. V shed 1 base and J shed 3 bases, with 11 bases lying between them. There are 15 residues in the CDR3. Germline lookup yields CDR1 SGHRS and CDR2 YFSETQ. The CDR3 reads CASSLISPNYNEQFF. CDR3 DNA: TGCGCCAGCAGCTTGATTAGCCCCAACTACAATGAGCAGTTCTTC.

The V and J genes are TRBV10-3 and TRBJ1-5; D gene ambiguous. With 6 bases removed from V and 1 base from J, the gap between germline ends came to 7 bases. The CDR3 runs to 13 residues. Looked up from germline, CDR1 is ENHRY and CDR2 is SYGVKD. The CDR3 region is CAIRMQSNQPQHF. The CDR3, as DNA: TGTGCCATCAGAATGCAGAGCAATCAGCCCCAGCATTTT.

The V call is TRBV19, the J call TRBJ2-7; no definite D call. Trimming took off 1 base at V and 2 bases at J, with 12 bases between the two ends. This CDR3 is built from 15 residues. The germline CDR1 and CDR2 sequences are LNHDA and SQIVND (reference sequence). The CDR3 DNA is TGTGCCAGTAGTATAGGTCTGATCAACGCCTACGAGCAGTACTTC. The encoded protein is CASSIGLINAYEQYF.

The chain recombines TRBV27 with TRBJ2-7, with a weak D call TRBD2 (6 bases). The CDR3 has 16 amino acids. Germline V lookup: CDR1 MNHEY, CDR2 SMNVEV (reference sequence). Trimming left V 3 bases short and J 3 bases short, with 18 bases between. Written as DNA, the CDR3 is TGTGCCAGCAGTTTTTCACCCGGGACTGCCGACTACGAGCAGTACTTC. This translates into CASSFSPGTADYEQYF.

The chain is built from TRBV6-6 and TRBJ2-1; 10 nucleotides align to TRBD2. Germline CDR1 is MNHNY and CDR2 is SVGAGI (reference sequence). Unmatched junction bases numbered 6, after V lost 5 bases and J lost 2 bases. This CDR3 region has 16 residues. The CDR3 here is CASSPNGLAAYNEQFF. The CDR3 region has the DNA TGTGCCAGCAGTCCAAACGGACTAGCGGCCTACAATGAGCAGTTCTTC.

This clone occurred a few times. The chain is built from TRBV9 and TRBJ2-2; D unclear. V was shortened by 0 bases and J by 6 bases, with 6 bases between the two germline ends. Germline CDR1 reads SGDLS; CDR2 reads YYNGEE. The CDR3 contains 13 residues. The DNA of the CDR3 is TGTGCCAGCAGCGTAGCGAGTCCCGGGGAGCTGTTTTTT. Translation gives CASSVASPGELFF.

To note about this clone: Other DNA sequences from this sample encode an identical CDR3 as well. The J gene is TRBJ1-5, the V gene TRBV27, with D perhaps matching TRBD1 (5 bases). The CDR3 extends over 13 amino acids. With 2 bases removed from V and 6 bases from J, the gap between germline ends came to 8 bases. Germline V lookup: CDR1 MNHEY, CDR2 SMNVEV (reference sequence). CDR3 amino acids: CASSLGGAQPQHF. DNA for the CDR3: TGTGCCAGCAGTTTAGGCGGGGCTCAGCCCCAGCATTTT.

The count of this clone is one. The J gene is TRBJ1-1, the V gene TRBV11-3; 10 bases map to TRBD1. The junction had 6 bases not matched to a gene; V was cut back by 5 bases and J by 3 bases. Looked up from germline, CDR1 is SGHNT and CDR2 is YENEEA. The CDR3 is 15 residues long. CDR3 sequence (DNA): TGTGCCAGCAGCCCGACAGGGGGCGTTGACACTGAAGCTTTCTTT. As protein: CASSPTGGVDTEAFF.

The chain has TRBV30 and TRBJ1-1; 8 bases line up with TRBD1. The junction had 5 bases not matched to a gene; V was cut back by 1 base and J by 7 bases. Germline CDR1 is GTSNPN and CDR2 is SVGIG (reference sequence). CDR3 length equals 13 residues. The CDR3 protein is CAWSETGVSEAFF. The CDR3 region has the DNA TGTGCCTGGAGTGAGACAGGGGTGAGTGAAGCTTTCTTT.

The CDR3 reads CASSLGRTGTFYEQYF. The CDR3 DNA follows: TGTGCCAGCAGCTTGGGCCGAACCGGGACATTCTACGAGCAGTACTTC. V and J are TRBV5-4 and TRBJ2-7, with D possibly TRBD1 on 6 matching bases. Between the trimmed V and J ends, which lost 0 bases and 3 bases, there was a span of 16 bases. Germline V CDR1 and CDR2: SGHNT, YYREEE (reference sequence). The CDR3 length is 16 residues.

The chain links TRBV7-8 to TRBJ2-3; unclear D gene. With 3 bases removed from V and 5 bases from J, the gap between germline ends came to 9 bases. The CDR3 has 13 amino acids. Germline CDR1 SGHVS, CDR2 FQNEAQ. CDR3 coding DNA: TGTGCCAGCAGCTTGAAAATGGGAGATACGCAGTATTTT. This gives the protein CASSLKMGDTQYF.

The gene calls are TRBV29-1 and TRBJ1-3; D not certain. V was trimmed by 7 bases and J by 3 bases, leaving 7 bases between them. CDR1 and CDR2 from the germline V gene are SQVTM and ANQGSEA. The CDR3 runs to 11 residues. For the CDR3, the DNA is TGCAGCGCCCCCGATGGAAACACCATATATTTT. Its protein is CSAPDGNTIYF.

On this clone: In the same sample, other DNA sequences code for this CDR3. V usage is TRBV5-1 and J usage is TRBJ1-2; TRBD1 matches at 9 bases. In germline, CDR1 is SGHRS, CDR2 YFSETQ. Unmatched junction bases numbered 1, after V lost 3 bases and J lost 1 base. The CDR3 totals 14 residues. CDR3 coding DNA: TGCGCCAGCAGCTGGGGACAGGGTAACTATGGCTACACCTTC. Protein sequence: CASSWGQGNYGYTF.

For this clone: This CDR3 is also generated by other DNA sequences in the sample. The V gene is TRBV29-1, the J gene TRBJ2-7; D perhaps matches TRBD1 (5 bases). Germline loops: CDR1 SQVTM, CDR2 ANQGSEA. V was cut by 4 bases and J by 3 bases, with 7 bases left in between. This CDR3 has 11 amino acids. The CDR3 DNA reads TGCAGCGTTGTTCAGGGCTACGAGCAGTACTTC. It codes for CSVVQGYEQYF.

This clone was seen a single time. As DNA, the CDR3 is TGTGCCAGCAGCCCAAGGACCGGCACCTACGAGCAGTACTTC. Translated, it gives CASSPRTGTYEQYF. The chain combines TRBV14 with TRBJ2-7; D gene unclear. CDR3 size: 14 residues. The germline V and J ends were trimmed by 4 bases and 2 bases, with 12 bases remaining between them. The germline V gene has CDR1 SGHDN and CDR2 FVKESK.

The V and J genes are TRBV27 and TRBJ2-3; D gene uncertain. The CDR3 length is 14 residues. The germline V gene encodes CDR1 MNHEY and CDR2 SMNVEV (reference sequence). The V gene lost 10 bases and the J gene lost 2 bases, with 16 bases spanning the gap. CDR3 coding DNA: TGTGCCATCTGGACGGGCGAGAACACAGATACGCAGTATTTT. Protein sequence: CAIWTGENTDTQYF.